This T cell receptor (beta chain) was retrieved from a study of radiation and T cells in renal cell carcinoma (TCRdb year 2020). Regarding the research as a whole: In total, 50 or so samples, comprising around 26 tumors and approximately 27 peripheral blood samples, were subjected to TCR beta sequencing. Across all 50 or so samples, under 5 million unique CDR3 nucleotide sequences, encoding roughly 3 million unique CDR3 amino acid sequences, were identified. The last blood draw occurred 4 weeks after radiation, at the same time as nephrectomy.

The research as a whole found: Tracking of blood repertoire dynamics stopped at roughly four weeks after treatment, with no follow-up past that point. The single-armed trial design could not address effects of radiation dose or scheduling on the TCR repertoire. Because pretreatment tumor biopsies were not available, the baseline intratumoral presence of clonotypes could not be determined. Top tumor clonotypes rose in blood from baseline to 2 weeks post-radiation, then contracted by 4 weeks, suggesting transient expansion of tumor-resident clones.

As for this clone: The specificity of this receptor is unknown. Qualities for individual bases were not recorded, and no much larger clone is one base off.

Taken with the paper, the label for time point translates to: blood 4 weeks post-SBRT, at nephrectomy. The treatment or condition label, as the study defines it: 15 Gy SBRT to primary tumor, nephrectomy 4 weeks later. Samples were obtained from a clinical trial, in which 15 Gy stereotactic body radiation therapy was delivered to primary renal cell carcinomas and nephrectomy was performed 4 weeks later. Serial peripheral blood from radiation-treated patients was sampled at baseline, 2 weeks and 4 weeks after SBRT to track tumor-enriched clonotypes. Every patient had renal cell carcinoma of clear cell pathology. Genomic DNA for TCR sequencing was prepared using the QIAamp DNA Blood Mini Kit (Qiagen). The analyses included only samples that passed all quality control checks. The immunoSEQ kit was used, according to the manufacturer's recommendations, to generate TCR beta libraries from genomic DNA. To prepare the libraries, a first multiplex PCR with proprietary primers was run, followed by a second PCR that added unique barcodes, and a bead cleanup was done after each round. A positive control reaction and a negative control reaction, both provided in the kit, were run with every batch of samples. The final libraries were assessed on an Agilent 4200 TapeStation D1000 ScreenTape, pooled by volume, and quantified by qPCR. Sequencing ran on an Illumina NextSeq500 with a MidOutput 150-cycle cartridge, using 156 Read1 and 15 Index1 cycles with kit custom primers. The pooled library was loaded at 0.8 to 1 pM, and around 20% PhiX control was spiked in. In the authors' own workflow: Vendor-processed data were analyzed in R, with a clonotype defined as all T cells sharing the same CDR3 nucleotide sequence. In the clone abundance analyses, frequencies in each sample were normalized to that sample's 10,000 most abundant clones. Public T cell clones, averaging fewer than five per sample, were removed before analysis. Tumor-enriched and baseline blood-enriched clonotypes were defined by at least a 32-fold difference in abundance between compartments. A beta-binomial differential abundance model was used to identify clonotypes that were expanded or contracted between blood time points. The Baroni-Urbani and Buser coefficient was used to measure tumor-blood repertoire similarity, and groups were compared with two-tailed Wilcoxon tests in R. Here the immuneACCESS table is served through TCRdb, limited to in-frame sequences with V and J called. Missing clones are a known gap in these copies; in checked studies unresolved V genes cover under half, and the rest lacks a known reason. Clone size and the V and J calls come from that table; the DNA yielded D and trimming. Here the sample has around 180,000 clones; around 90% occur a single time. About 11% of the sample is taken by the ten largest.

Trimming takes 6 bases off V and 6 bases off J; junction bases not matched to a gene: 2. The CDR3 goes from the cysteine to the phenylalanine over 13 residues. Just the 39-base CDR3 DNA is kept, in frame starting at base 1. CDR1 and CDR2, per the germline V gene, are MNHEY and SVGAGI. This clonotype originated in a woman in her fifties or sixties with renal cell carcinoma. Here the chain combines TRBV6-5 and TRBJ1-6; TRBD1 lines up with 7 middle nucleotides. Material: blood, obtained from a patient whose treatment included radiotherapy and nephrectomy. The CDR3 loop reads CASRGQLNSPLHF. At the DNA level, the sequence is TGTGCCAGCAGGGGACAGCTTAATTCACCCCTCCACTTT.